This TCR beta chain derives from a study of identical twins. Study-level results: Within beta out-of-frame sequences, the excess sharing observed between twins was weaker.

This clonotype was recorded at least ten times. Its cognate antigen is unknown. TCRdb reprocessed the 5' RACE reads with MiXCR, giving one entry per CDR3 protein. The profile shows nearly 250,000 distinct CDR3 sequences, roughly 7% of them singletons. These data were likewise used in another study, on yellow fever vaccine responses in identical twins.

Sequencing input: memory (CD45RO+) T cells sorted from blood. The TCR comes from a woman younger than 35 in good health.

The CDR3, as DNA: TGTGCCACCAGTGATTTGCCCCTCCACCGGGGGGCCTACGAGCAGTACGTC. Amino acid sequence: CATSDLPLHRGAYEQYV. The rearrangement uses TRBV24-1 and TRBJ2-7; 7 bases agree with TRBD2. Germline CDR1 reads KGHDR; CDR2 reads SFDVKD. Losses at the gene ends were 0 bases for V and 2 bases for J; bases not matched to a gene: 9. The CDR3 loop spans 17 amino acids.